This T cell receptor (beta chain) was identified in a study of blood T cell repertoires in COVID-19. About the study: Samples came from the United States, Italy and Spain, spanning acute and convalescent COVID-19. PBMCs, B-cell-depleted T cells, or T cells provided the cDNA or gDNA that made up the material.

Produced via immunoSEQ multiplex PCR; TCRdb's table is partial and in-frame only. The sample holds about 330,000 clones, roughly nine tenths seen once. The CDR3 runs to 15 residues. Germline-derived CDR1 and CDR2 are SGHRS and YFSETQ. The V and J ends lost 0 bases and 8 bases respectively, with 14 bases between them. Researchers sorted participants into cohorts using their self-reported clinical history. Symptom resolution, clearance, or two negative PCRs marked the recovered donors of Cohort 3. V usage is TRBV5-1 and J usage is TRBJ1-4; the D gene is possibly TRBD1 (5 bases). The receptor comes from a woman between 25 and 40 years old who had recovered from COVID-19. Sequencing input: PBMCs or T cells enriched from blood (not recorded which). CDR3 loop: CASSLAGGMGEKLFF. CDR3 bases: TGCGCCAGCAGCTTGGCGGGGGGTATGGGCGAAAAACTGTTTTTT.